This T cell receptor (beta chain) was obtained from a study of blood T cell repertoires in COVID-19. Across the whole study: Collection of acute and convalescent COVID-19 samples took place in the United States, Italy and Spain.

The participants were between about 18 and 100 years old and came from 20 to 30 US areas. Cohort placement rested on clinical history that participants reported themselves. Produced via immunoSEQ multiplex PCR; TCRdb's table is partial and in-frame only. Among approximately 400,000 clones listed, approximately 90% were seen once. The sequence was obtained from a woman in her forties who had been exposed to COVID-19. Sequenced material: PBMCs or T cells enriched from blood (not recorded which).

The CDR3 nucleotides read TGTGCCAGCAGTCCGGGCAGGGGTCCGAATCAGCCCCAGCATTTT. This translates into CASSPGRGPNQPQHF. This chain uses TRBV27 with TRBJ1-5, with D possibly matching TRBD1 (6 bases). The germline V and J ends were trimmed by 5 bases and 4 bases, with 15 bases remaining between them. The germline V gene encodes CDR1 MNHEY and CDR2 SMNVEV (reference sequence). There are 15 residues in the CDR3.